The 14 T cell receptor beta chains listed next were all sequenced from one sample in a study of molecular identifiers for immune sequencing clone quantification. Using its own MiXCR run on the PCR reads, TCRdb lists one record per CDR3 protein. In the table there are nearly 650,000 distinct CDR3 sequences, about 25% of which are singletons. Sequencing was carried out using naive CD8+ T cells from blood, with Jurkat cell RNA spiked in. Subset defined: FACS-sorted CD8+CD4-CCR7+CD45RA+ naive T cells. These TCRs come from a human donor in good health. Some libraries in this study had Jurkat cell RNA spiked in.

This clonotype has ten or more counts. This chain connects TRBV4-3 to TRBJ2-7, with D uncertain. Per the germline V gene, CDR1 is LGHNA and CDR2 is YSLEER. This CDR3 is 13 amino acids long. With 0 bases removed from V and 4 bases from J, the gap between germline ends came to 7 bases. The CDR3 region is CASSQDRQYEQYF. CDR3 nucleotide sequence: TGCGCCAGCAGCCAAGATCGCCAGTACGAGCAGTACTTC.

Regarding this clonotype: A read error may be the cause here, since a much bigger clone is one base away. The J gene is TRBJ2-5, the V gene TRBV7-9; 8 bases fit TRBD2. The V gene end was trimmed by 4 bases and the J gene end by 1 base; junction bases not matched to a gene: 8. CDR1 is SEHNR, CDR2 FQNEAQ, per germline (reference sequence). CDR3 length equals 16 residues. CDR3 DNA sequence: TGTGCCAGCAGCTGGGGAGCGGGAGAGGCCCAAGAGACCCAGTACTTC. Encoded protein: CASSWGAGEAQETQYF.

This clonotype was recorded at least ten times. The gene calls are TRBV7-2 and TRBJ2-7, with 9 bases matching TRBD1. The germline V gene has CDR1 SGHTA and CDR2 FQGNSA. J gave up 6 bases and V 5 bases, and 8 bases lay outside the gene matches. The CDR3 is 14 amino acids. The CDR3 loop is CASSQGQGGLEQYF. The CDR3 DNA reads as TGTGCCAGCAGCCAGGGACAGGGAGGGCTCGAGCAGTACTTC.

In regard to this clonotype: At one end, the junction sequence differs from germline, possibly due to a read error. The rearrangement links TRBV3-1 to TRBJ1-1; 10 nucleotides line up with TRBD1. This CDR3 has 18 amino acids. Germline values: CDR1 LGHDT, CDR2 YNNKEL (reference sequence). The DNA for the CDR3 is TGTGCCAGCAGCGAGATACCCCGACAGGGGGCACTGAACGCTGAAGCTTTCTTT. Translation: CASSEIPRQGALNAEAFF. Using reference TRBV3-1 and TRBJ1-1 for the parts outside the CDR3, the full variable domain is DTAVSQTPKYLVTQMGNDKSIKCEQNLGHDTMYWYKQDSKKFLKIMFSYNNKELIINETVPNRFSPKSPDKAHLNLHINSLELGDSAVYFCASSEIPRQGALNAEAFFGQGTRLTVV.

This chain joins TRBV19 and TRBJ2-1, with 7 bases identical to TRBD2. Unmatched junction bases numbered 8, after V lost 2 bases and J lost 7 bases. Germline values: CDR1 LNHDA, CDR2 SQIVND (reference sequence). The CDR3 spans 15 residues. CDR3 sequence: CASSISGRGVNEQFF. The CDR3 DNA is TGTGCCAGTAGTATATCAGGGAGGGGAGTTAATGAGCAGTTCTTC.

This clonotype showed up many times. The chain is built from TRBV5-6 and TRBJ2-7; TRBD2 is a possible D gene (5 bases). V was pared by 0 bases and J by 6 bases, with 10 bases between. Germline loops: CDR1 SGHDT, CDR2 YYEEEE. This CDR3 comprises 13 residues. CDR3 nucleotides: TGTGCCAGCAGCTTGGAGGGCACTAGCGAGCAGTACTTC. Protein: CASSLEGTSEQYF.

The gene calls are TRBV7-2 and TRBJ2-3, with D possibly being TRBD1 (6 bases). The J call may be in error: the DNA end matches TRBJ1-5 better. Per germline, CDR1 SGHTA and CDR2 FQGNSA. The CDR3 loop spans 15 amino acids. The CDR3 loop reads CASSIQGLGGDTQHF. CDR3 DNA: TGTGCCAGCAGCATTCAGGGGCTAGGTGGAGATACGCAGCATTTT.

This clonotype has only a few counts. The V call is TRBV6-2 or TRBV6-3, the J call TRBJ2-7; possible D gene TRBD2, 5 bases. This CDR3 is 11 amino acids long. Germline-derived CDR1 and CDR2 are MNHEY and SVGEGT. Trimming took 7 bases from V and 9 from J, leaving 13 bases between them. In DNA, the CDR3 is TGTGCCAGCACCCAAAGCGGTGGGCAGTACTTC. It codes for CASTQSGGQYF.

A few counts support this clonotype. This rearrangement joins TRBV4-2 to TRBJ2-7, with D tentatively TRBD1 (6 bases). Germline V gene data show CDR1 as LGHNA and CDR2 as YNFKEQ. The CDR3 is 15 residues long. The V gene lost 1 base and the J gene lost 3 bases, with 13 bases spanning the gap. Written as DNA, the CDR3 is TGTGCCAGCAGCCAAGGAAACAGGGAGATCTACGAGCAGTACTTC. It yields the protein CASSQGNREIYEQYF.

The rearrangement joins TRBV6-2 or TRBV6-3 to TRBJ2-1; no clear D. The CDR3 sequence is 11 residues long. Germline values: CDR1 MNHEY, CDR2 SVGEGT. V lost 2 bases, J lost 9 bases, and 5 bases lay in between. CDR3 in DNA: TGTGCCAGCAGTTACAATGGTGAGCAGTTCTTC. Its translation is CASSYNGEQFF.

This clonotype was counted many times. As DNA, the CDR3 is TGTGCCAGCAGTAAAACCGGGAACCCTGCAGATACGCAGTATTTT. Its translation is CASSKTGNPADTQYF. The chain couples TRBV12-3 or TRBV12-4 to TRBJ2-3, with TRBD2 as a possible D gene (5 bases). Trimming cost V 5 bases and J 4 bases, with 16 bases left between them. The CDR3 runs to 15 residues.

The gene calls are TRBV19 and TRBJ2-5; D unresolved. Germline V gene lookup returns CDR1 LNHDA and CDR2 SQIVND (reference sequence). This CDR3 region has 15 residues. The V end lost 2 bases, the J end lost 3 bases, and 13 bases lay between the germline ends. The CDR3 protein is CASSIWASSEETQYF. The CDR3 DNA reads as TGTGCCAGTAGTATATGGGCGAGCAGTGAAGAGACCCAGTACTTC.

In its sample, this clonotype was seen a few times. The chain employs TRBV19 and TRBJ1-5; D is ambiguous. The CDR3 has 15 amino acids. In germline, CDR1 is LNHDA, CDR2 SQIVND (reference sequence). Trimming stripped 5 bases from V and 0 bases from J, with 11 bases between. The CDR3 region has the DNA TGTGCCAGTAGTTGGACGGAGTATAGCAATCAGCCCCAGCATTTT. Translation gives CASSWTEYSNQPQHF.

This chain joins TRBV2 and TRBJ2-3, with 9 nucleotides matching TRBD2. CDR1 SNHLY and CDR2 FYNNEI come from the germline V gene. CDR3 length: 15 residues. V lost 7 bases to trimming and J lost 0 bases; unmatched junction nucleotides: 5. The CDR3: CASNRAGGSTDTQYF. CDR3 DNA: TGTGCCAGCAATCGAGCGGGGGGTAGCACAGATACGCAGTATTTT.